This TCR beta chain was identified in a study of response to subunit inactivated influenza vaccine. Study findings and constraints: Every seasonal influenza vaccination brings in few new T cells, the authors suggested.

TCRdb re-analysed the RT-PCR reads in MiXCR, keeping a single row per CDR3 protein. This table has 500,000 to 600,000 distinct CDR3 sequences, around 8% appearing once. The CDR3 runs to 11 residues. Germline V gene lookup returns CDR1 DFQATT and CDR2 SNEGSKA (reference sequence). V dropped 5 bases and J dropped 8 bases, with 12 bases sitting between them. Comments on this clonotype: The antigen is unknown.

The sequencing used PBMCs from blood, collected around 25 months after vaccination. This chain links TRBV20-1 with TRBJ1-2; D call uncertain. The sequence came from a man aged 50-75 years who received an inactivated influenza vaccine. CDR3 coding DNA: TGCAGTGCTCGCTGGGCAGAGGGCTACACCTTC. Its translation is CSARWAEGYTF.